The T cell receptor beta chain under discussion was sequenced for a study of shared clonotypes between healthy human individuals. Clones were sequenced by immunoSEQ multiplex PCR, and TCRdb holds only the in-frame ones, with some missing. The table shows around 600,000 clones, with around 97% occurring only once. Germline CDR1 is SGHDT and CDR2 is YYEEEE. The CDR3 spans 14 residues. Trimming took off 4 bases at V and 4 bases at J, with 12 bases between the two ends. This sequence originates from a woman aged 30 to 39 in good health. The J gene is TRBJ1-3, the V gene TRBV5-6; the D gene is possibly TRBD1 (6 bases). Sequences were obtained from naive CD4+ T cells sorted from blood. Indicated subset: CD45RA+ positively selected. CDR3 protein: CASSPPGTGNTIYF. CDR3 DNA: TGTGCCAGCAGCCCTCCCGGGACAGGAAACACCATATATTTT.